One and the same sample provided the 28 T cell receptor beta chains below, sequenced in a study of blood T cell repertoires in COVID-19 (TCRdb year 2020). The library was obtained by the immunoSEQ multiplex PCR assay. Imported from immuneACCESS, the table was reduced by TCRdb to in-frame sequences with V and J called. These copies leave out some clones; in studies compared against another copy, an unresolved V gene accounts for under half, and the cause of the remainder is not known. The sample data list some 130,000 clones, and about 72% of these were observed just once. The ten largest account for 10% to 11% of the sample. Sequencing was carried out using peripheral blood. The receptors were gathered from a man aged 60-69 years who had recovered from COVID-19.

This clone has only one observation. The genes are TRBV11-1 and TRBJ2-5, with TRBD1 matching 9 bases. The CDR3 consists of 14 residues. Germline V gene sequence: CDR1 SGHAT, CDR2 FQDESV (reference sequence). The V segment lost 6 bases and the J segment 2 bases; nucleotides outside the gene matches: 4. The CDR3: CASSSGQGQETQYF. The CDR3 nucleotides are TGTGCCAGCAGTTCTGGACAGGGGCAAGAGACCCAGTACTTC.

DNA for the CDR3: TGCGCCAGCAGCTTAGAAGGGACAGCCTTACCCTATGGCTACACCTTC. Protein product: CASSLEGTALPYGYTF. The chain employs TRBV4-3 and TRBJ1-2; 7 positions match TRBD1. With V trimmed by 5 bases and J by 4 bases, 13 bases remained unmatched. The germline V gene encodes CDR1 LGHNA and CDR2 YSLEER. The CDR3 totals 16 residues.

The chain uses TRBV6-5 and TRBJ1-1, with 11 bases aligning to TRBD1. Germline assignment: CDR1 MNHEY and CDR2 SVGAGI. This CDR3 is built from 14 residues. Unmatched junction bases numbered 1, after V lost 4 bases and J lost 3 bases. CDR3 region: CASSSDRGHTEAFF. The CDR3 nucleotides are TGTGCCAGCAGTTCGGACAGGGGGCACACTGAAGCTTTCTTT.

This clone was detected only a few times. The chain joins TRBV2 to TRBJ2-3; D is perhaps TRBD2 (5 bases). The CDR3 has 16 amino acids. Germline V CDR1 and CDR2: SNHLY, FYNNEI. Trimming took 1 base from V and 2 from J, leaving 13 bases between them. The CDR3 DNA reads TGTGCCAGCAGTGAAGGAGGGTATGCCTCCACAGATACGCAGTATTTT. Protein sequence: CASSEGGYASTDTQYF.

The genes are TRBV28 and TRBJ2-5; TRBD2 aligns across 9 bases. The CDR3 extends over 14 amino acids. Trimming took 6 bases from V and 13 from J; bases not matched to a gene: 15. CDR1 is MDHEN, CDR2 SYDVKM, per germline. The CDR3 here is CASSLAGTSILLYF. CDR3 coding DNA: TGTGCCAGCAGCCTAGCCGGGACTAGCATACTACTGTACTTC.

J is TRBJ2-3 and V is TRBV24-1; 7 nucleotides align to TRBD2. Germline CDR1 KGHDR, CDR2 SFDVKD. The CDR3 covers 14 residues. The junction had 3 bases not matched to a gene; V was cut back by 5 bases and J by 2 bases. The CDR3 protein is CATSGGGTTDTQYF. In DNA form, the CDR3 reads TGTGCCACCAGTGGGGGGGGGACCACAGATACGCAGTATTTT.

The chain carries TRBV28 and TRBJ1-3; D unresolved. The CDR3 totals 16 residues. Trimming removed 5 bases from V and 4 bases from J, with 18 bases in between. Germline assignment: CDR1 MDHEN and CDR2 SYDVKM. The CDR3: CASSARGRKVGNTIYF. DNA for the CDR3: TGTGCCAGCAGTGCACGCGGGCGGAAAGTGGGAAACACCATATATTTT.

V usage is TRBV5-1 and J usage is TRBJ2-5; TRBD2 aligns across 15 bases. Trimming took 0 bases from V and 4 from J; bases not matched to a gene: 4. The CDR3 runs to 17 residues. Looked up from germline, CDR1 is SGHRS and CDR2 is YFSETQ. CDR3 sequence: CASSLGTSGRAGETQYF. CDR3 bases: TGCGCCAGCAGCTTGGGGACTAGCGGGAGGGCCGGAGAGACCCAGTACTTC.

The chain has TRBV6-4 and TRBJ1-6; unclear D gene. Trimming took 2 bases from V and 7 from J, leaving 18 bases between them. The CDR3 has 17 amino acids. The germline V gene has CDR1 MRHNA and CDR2 SNTAGT. The DNA for the CDR3 is TGTGCCAGCAGTGACCAATGGCAGCTCGGAGGCAATTCACCCCTCCACTTT. Translating it yields CASSDQWQLGGNSPLHF.

The V gene is TRBV3-1 (or the pseudogene TRBV3-2), the J gene TRBJ1-2; tentative D call: TRBD1 (5 bases). The CDR3 is made up of 13 amino acids. V was shortened by 4 bases and J by 6 bases, with 12 bases between the two germline ends. Per the germline V gene, CDR1 is LGHDT and CDR2 is YNNKEL (reference sequence). The CDR3 coding sequence is TGTGCCAGCAGCCGGCCGGGGGAAGATGGCTACACCTTC. Translated: CASSRPGEDGYTF.

This clone was detected a few times. The gene calls are TRBV5-6 and TRBJ1-2; possibly TRBD1 for D (6 bases). Per germline, CDR1 SGHDT and CDR2 YYEEEE. Trimming left V 0 bases short and J 7 bases short, with 10 bases between. This CDR3 comprises 13 residues. The CDR3 DNA follows: TGTGCCAGCAGCTTGGCCAGGGGATCTGGCTACACCTTC. It yields the protein CASSLARGSGYTF.

This clone occurred a few times. This chain links TRBV7-9 with TRBJ2-5; TRBD2 matches at 7 bases. This CDR3 is 14 amino acids long. Germline CDR1 reads SEHNR; CDR2 reads FQNEAQ (reference sequence). Trimming removed 5 bases from V and 5 bases from J; junction bases left unmatched: 8. The chain's CDR3 is CASSPGLVGETQYF. CDR3 DNA: TGTGCCAGCAGCCCCGGACTAGTCGGGGAGACCCAGTACTTC.

The chain uses TRBV19 and TRBJ1-6; weak D call: TRBD1 (5 bases). The CDR3 contains 14 residues. The germline CDR1 and CDR2 sequences are LNHDA and SQIVND (reference sequence). Deletions cut 1 base from V and 11 bases from J, with 12 bases between. Here the CDR3 DNA reads TGTGCCAGTAGTATAGGCGGGGGGTCGGCACCCCTCCACTTT. It is translated as CASSIGGGSAPLHF.

The chain has TRBV12-3 or TRBV12-4 and TRBJ2-5, with D uncertain. V lost 5 bases and J 5 bases, leaving 6 bases between the germline ends. CDR3 length: 11 residues. The CDR3 protein is CASSQSETQYF. The CDR3 DNA reads TGTGCCAGCAGTCAATCCGAGACCCAGTACTTC.

CDR3 region: CATGTNPHEQFF. CDR3 coding DNA: TGTGCCACCGGGACTAATCCACACGAGCAGTTCTTC. This rearrangement joins TRBV3-1 (or the pseudogene TRBV3-2) to TRBJ2-1, with TRBD2 identical over 7 bases. V trimming: 10 bases; J trimming: 10 bases; junction bases outside the gene matches: 10. The CDR3 covers 12 residues. Looked up from germline, CDR1 is LGHDT and CDR2 is YNNKEL (reference sequence).

The sample holds one count of this clone. V usage is TRBV11-3 and J usage is TRBJ2-2; 8 nucleotides align to TRBD2. Germline trimming cut 5 bases from V and 6 bases from J; bases unmatched to any gene: 14. The germline V gene encodes CDR1 SGHNT and CDR2 YENEEA. The CDR3 runs to 17 residues. The CDR3 region is CASSPMGAGDWSGELFF. The CDR3 region has the DNA TGTGCCAGCAGCCCCATGGGAGCGGGAGATTGGTCCGGGGAGCTGTTTTTT. The full variable domain, rest sourced from reference TRBV11-3 and TRBJ2-2, is EAGVVQSPRYKIIEKKQPVAFWCNPISGHNTLYWYLQNLGQGPELLIRYENEEAVDDSQLPKDRFSAERLKGVDSTLKIQPAELGDSAVYLCASSPMGAGDWSGELFFGEGSRLTVL.

This chain links TRBV5-6 with TRBJ1-1; TRBD1 matches at 8 bases. Germline CDR1 is SGHDT and CDR2 is YYEEEE. The CDR3 has 14 amino acids. J was trimmed by 10 bases and V by 6 bases; bases with no gene match: 14. The CDR3 DNA reads as TGTGCCAGCACTACGGCAGGGGGCGTGCTGGGAGCTTTCTTT. Protein product: CASTTAGGVLGAFF.

This chain links TRBV5-8 with TRBJ2-7, with TRBD2 as a possible D gene (6 bases). The V and J ends lost 4 bases and 4 bases respectively, with 18 bases between them. The CDR3 spans 15 residues. Germline CDR1 SGHTS, CDR2 YDEGEE. For the CDR3, the DNA is TGTGCCAGCAGCCACCCCGTGCGGGAATGGTACGAGCAGTACTTC. Its protein product is CASSHPVREWYEQYF.

In its sample, this clone was seen once. The V call is TRBV11-2, the J call TRBJ2-5; TRBD2 is a possible D gene (6 bases). The CDR3 loop spans 15 amino acids. The germline V gene encodes CDR1 SGHAT and CDR2 FQNNGV. V lost 4 bases and J 4 bases, leaving 16 bases between the germline ends. CDR3: CASSYYTQGGETQYF. CDR3 DNA sequence: TGTGCCAGCAGCTATTACACTCAGGGAGGAGAGACCCAGTACTTC.

The genes are TRBV7-2 and TRBJ2-1, with 12 bases lining up with TRBD2. The junction had 3 bases not matched to a gene; V was cut back by 0 bases and J by 0 bases. The CDR3 runs 18 residues. The germline gives CDR1 SGHTA, CDR2 FQGNSA. The CDR3 bases are TGTGCCAGCAGCTTAGCTGCTAGCGGGGGGGCCTCCTACAATGAGCAGTTCTTC. Its translation is CASSLAASGGASYNEQFF.

The CDR3 DNA reads TGTGCCAGCAGCTTGGATGGAAGTGGGGGAGGGGAAAAACTGTTTTTT. Amino acids: CASSLDGSGGGEKLFF. The rearrangement joins TRBV5-4 to TRBJ1-4; D perhaps matches TRBD1 (5 bases). Trimming removed 0 bases from V and 8 bases from J, with 17 bases in between. Germline V gene lookup returns CDR1 SGHNT and CDR2 YYREEE (reference sequence). The CDR3 is made up of 16 amino acids.

The V call is TRBV7-6, the J call TRBJ1-6; 10 bases are shared with TRBD1. J lost 14 bases, V lost 5 bases, and 6 bases had no gene match. CDR1 is SGHVS, CDR2 FNYEAQ, per germline. The CDR3 sequence is 13 residues long. The CDR3 nucleotides are TGTGCCAGCAGCCCTCGGACAGGGGGAACCCTCCACTTT. This gives the protein CASSPRTGGTLHF.

This clone was found a few times. The V and J genes are TRBV7-9 and TRBJ1-6; D is unclear. V lost 8 bases, J lost 0 bases, and 2 bases lay in between. Germline assignment: CDR1 SEHNR and CDR2 FQNEAQ (reference sequence). The CDR3 consists of 12 residues. The CDR3 sequence is CASRSYNSPLHF. DNA for the CDR3: TGTGCCAGCCGCTCCTATAATTCACCCCTCCACTTT.

This clone was detected once. The chain employs TRBV2 and TRBJ1-6; TRBD1 is a possible D gene (5 bases). Trimming left V 6 bases short and J 7 bases short, with 19 bases between. Per germline, CDR1 SNHLY and CDR2 FYNNEI. The CDR3 has 16 residues. The CDR3 reads CASSAGGASGNSPLHF. The CDR3 DNA sequence: TGTGCCAGCAGCGCAGGAGGGGCCTCCGGGAATTCACCCCTCCACTTT.

V gene TRBV6-4 combines with J gene TRBJ2-3, with D perhaps TRBD1 (5 bases). V was shortened by 4 bases and J by 6 bases, with 14 bases between the two germline ends. The CDR3 is made up of 14 amino acids. Per germline, CDR1 MRHNA and CDR2 SNTAGT. This CDR3 is CASSVDRAGDTQYF. In DNA form, the CDR3 reads TGTGCCAGCAGTGTGGATAGGGCAGGGGATACGCAGTATTTT.

This chain connects TRBV7-9 to TRBJ2-5; 9 nucleotides line up with TRBD2. The CDR3 sequence is 15 residues long. V lost 5 bases to trimming and J lost 5 bases; unmatched junction nucleotides: 9. The germline V gene encodes CDR1 SEHNR and CDR2 FQNEAQ (reference sequence). CDR3 sequence: CASSPRTSATETQYF. In DNA, the CDR3 is TGTGCCAGCAGCCCTAGGACTAGCGCTACGGAGACCCAGTACTTC.

As for this clone: Compared with germline, one end of the junction differs, possibly owing to a read error. The chain is built from TRBV7-7 and TRBJ2-1; 10 nucleotides line up with TRBD2. CDR1 SSHAT and CDR2 FNYEAQ come from the germline V gene (reference sequence). The CDR3 consists of 14 residues. The CDR3 DNA reads as TGTGCTAGCAGCTTAAGCGGGGGGGTTAATGAGCAGTTCTTC. Residues: CASSLSGGVNEQFF.

The chain recombines TRBV9 with TRBJ1-1, with 9 bases that match TRBD1. The junction had 8 bases not matched to a gene; V was cut back by 0 bases and J by 5 bases. CDR3 length: 16 residues. The V gene's germline CDR1 is SGDLS and CDR2 YYNGEE. This CDR3 reads CASSVGGTGNGTEAFF. CDR3 nucleotide sequence: TGTGCCAGCAGCGTAGGAGGGACAGGGAATGGAACTGAAGCTTTCTTT.